Listed here are 27 T cell receptor beta chains from one sample, sequenced in a study of cytomegalovirus exposure and HLA in healthy donors (dated by TCRdb to about 2017). The protocol used for the library was the immunoSEQ multiplex PCR assay. For the multiplex PCR, a mixture combining 60 forward primers for TCR Vbeta segments and 13 reverse primers for TCR Jbeta segments was used. TCRdb stores this immuneACCESS table with in-frame sequences only. Part of the clones is absent; in the studies checked, under half of the shortfall reflects unresolved V genes, and no reason is known for the rest. This sample gives fewer than 200,000 clones in total; roughly 80% of them show up just once. The ten most abundant clones make up approximately 2% of the sample. Sequencing was performed on PBMCs. The receptor set was obtained from a human donor in good health.

As DNA, the CDR3 is TGTGCCAGCAGTTTTTTTACAGGGATCTTCTCCTATAATTCACCCCTCCACTTT. This translates into CASSFFTGIFSYNSPLHF. This chain joins TRBV28 and TRBJ1-6, with D perhaps TRBD1 (6 bases). This CDR3 is built from 18 residues. Trimming stripped 3 bases from V and 0 bases from J, with 15 bases between. Looked up from germline, CDR1 is MDHEN and CDR2 is SYDVKM.

This clone was seen a single time. For the CDR3, the DNA is TGTGCCAGCAGCCAAGGAGGAGACAACACTGAAGCTTTCTTT. This encodes CASSQGGDNTEAFF. The chain combines TRBV11-3 with TRBJ1-1, with unresolved D. Trimming removed 5 bases from V and 2 bases from J, with 12 bases in between. CDR3 size: 14 residues. Germline V gene sequence: CDR1 SGHNT, CDR2 YENEEA. Together with reference TRBV11-3 and TRBJ1-1, the CDR3 gives the full variable domain: EAGVVQSPRYKIIEKKQPVAFWCNPISGHNTLYWYLQNLGQGPELLIRYENEEAVDDSQLPKDRFSAERLKGVDSTLKIQPAELGDSAVYLCASSQGGDNTEAFFGQGTRLTVV.

This chain joins TRBV2 and TRBJ2-7; 8 bases match TRBD1. Germline CDR1 SNHLY, CDR2 FYNNEI. This CDR3 region has 14 residues. The V and J ends lost 6 bases and 3 bases, in that order; junction bases with no gene match: 7. The CDR3 DNA sequence: TGTGCCAGCAGGCCCCGGGACAGGTACTACGAGCAGTACTTC. Amino acids: CASRPRDRYYEQYF.

The chain couples TRBV6-5 to TRBJ1-1; D possibly corresponds to TRBD1 (5 bases). Looked up from germline, CDR1 is MNHEY and CDR2 is SVGAGI. This CDR3 comprises 16 residues. V was trimmed by 3 bases and J by 6 bases, leaving 20 bases between them. CDR3 residues: CASSYGLAGPDPEAFF. DNA for the CDR3: TGTGCCAGCAGTTATGGGTTGGCGGGACCTGACCCTGAAGCTTTCTTT.

CDR3 region: CASSQGEEQFF. The CDR3 bases are TGCGCCAGCAGCCAAGGTGAGGAGCAGTTCTTC. The chain joins TRBV4-1 to TRBJ2-1; no clear D. The CDR3 loop spans 11 amino acids. Germline V CDR1 and CDR2: MGHRA, YSYEKL. Trimming pared 1 base from V and 10 bases from J, leaving 5 bases between.

The gene calls are TRBV5-1 and TRBJ2-7, with 7 positions matching TRBD2. CDR3 length equals 15 residues. J gave up 2 bases and V 0 bases, and 5 bases lay outside the gene matches. Looked up from germline, CDR1 is SGHRS and CDR2 is YFSETQ. CDR3 residues: CASSLGPGTTYEQYF. CDR3 in DNA: TGCGCCAGCAGCTTGGGGCCCGGGACTACCTACGAGCAGTACTTC.

The CDR3 DNA follows: TGCGCCAGCAGCGAACAGACGGGACACCTCTCCTACAATGAGCAGTTCTTC. This encodes CASSEQTGHLSYNEQFF. V is TRBV4-3 and J is TRBJ2-1, with TRBD1 as a possible D gene (6 bases). V was clipped by 5 bases and J by 0 bases, with 17 bases between them. The CDR3 length is 17 residues. Germline CDR1 LGHNA, CDR2 YSLEER.

The rearrangement links TRBV4-1 to TRBJ1-2; 7 bases are a match to TRBD1. The germline V gene has CDR1 MGHRA and CDR2 YSYEKL. CDR3 size: 15 residues. V lost 1 base to trimming and J lost 1 base; unmatched junction nucleotides: 3. The CDR3 region is CASSQGQGGNYGYTF. The CDR3 region has the DNA TGCGCCAGCAGCCAAGGCCAGGGGGGTAACTATGGCTACACCTTC.

The rearrangement joins TRBV25-1 to TRBJ1-6; TRBD1 matches 9 bases. The CDR3 has 17 amino acids. V lost 5 bases and J lost 0; bases outside the gene matches: 5. The germline V gene encodes CDR1 MGHDK and CDR2 SYGVNS. The CDR3 loop reads CASSPGTGSSYNSPLHF. CDR3 coding DNA: TGTGCCAGCAGTCCCGGGACAGGGAGCTCCTATAATTCACCCCTCCACTTT. The full variable domain, in which reference TRBV25-1 and TRBJ1-6 provide the parts outside the CDR3, is EADIYQTPRYLVIGTGKKITLECSQTMGHDKMYWYQQDPGMELHLIHYSYGVNSTEKGDLSSESTVSRIRTEHFPLTLESARPSHTSQYLCASSPGTGSSYNSPLHFGNGTRLTVT.

The genes are TRBV5-6 and TRBJ1-2, with a possible D match to TRBD1 (6 bases). Per germline, CDR1 SGHDT and CDR2 YYEEEE. The CDR3 contains 14 residues. V lost 1 base and J lost 4, with 11 bases in between. CDR3 region: CASSLQDRPYGYTF. Written as DNA, the CDR3 is TGTGCCAGCAGCTTGCAGGACAGACCCTATGGCTACACCTTC.

This clone was seen only once. The V and J genes are TRBV2 and TRBJ1-2; 9 positions match TRBD1. This CDR3 is built from 13 residues. Trimming at V came to 8 bases and at J to 8 bases, leaving 9 bases not matched to a gene. Germline loops: CDR1 SNHLY, CDR2 FYNNEI. The CDR3 loop is CASADRGYQGYTF. The DNA for the CDR3 is TGTGCCAGCGCGGACAGGGGTTATCAGGGCTACACCTTC.

This chain joins TRBV4-1 and TRBJ1-1, with unresolved D. V gave up 3 bases and J gave up 2 bases, with 16 bases separating them. This CDR3 comprises 16 residues. Germline V CDR1 and CDR2: MGHRA, YSYEKL. The chain's CDR3 is CASSQRPPEVNTEAFF. DNA of the CDR3: TGCGCCAGCAGCCAGAGGCCCCCGGAAGTAAACACTGAAGCTTTCTTT.

The chain has TRBV21-1 and TRBJ1-1; TRBD1, the table's D call, lacks a check against the DNA. TRBV21-1 counts as a pseudogene. The CDR3 contains 16 residues. CDR3 nucleotide sequence: TGTGCCATCATGAAAGGGGGCGCGATCTCTCTCGGTGAAGCTTTCTTT. It encodes CAIMKGGAISLGEAFF.

This chain uses TRBV6-1 with TRBJ1-1, with D possibly TRBD1 on 5 matching bases. V was clipped by 7 bases and J by 2 bases, with 14 bases between them. CDR1 is MNHNS and CDR2 is SASEGT in the germline V gene. The CDR3 has 14 amino acids. CDR3 sequence reads: CASKTWGENTEAFF. For the CDR3, the DNA is TGTGCCAGCAAGACCTGGGGGGAAAACACTGAAGCTTTCTTT.

This clone was observed once. This rearrangement joins TRBV7-9 to TRBJ1-1; 7 nucleotides match TRBD1. V dropped 5 bases and J dropped 13; count of bases not matched to a gene: 13. The CDR3 runs 13 residues. CDR1 and CDR2 from the germline V gene are SEHNR and FQNEAQ (reference sequence). Here the CDR3 reads CASSLRLDRFDFF. The CDR3 nucleotides read TGTGCCAGCAGCCTAAGATTGGACAGGTTCGATTTCTTT.

The chain employs TRBV15 and TRBJ1-1; maybe TRBD1 (5 bases). Trimming pared 0 bases from V and 5 bases from J, leaving 13 bases between. The CDR3 loop spans 15 amino acids. Per the germline V gene, CDR1 is LNHNV and CDR2 is YYDKDF (reference sequence). In DNA, the CDR3 is TGTGCCACCAGCAGAGATCGGGGGGTATGGACTGAAGCTTTCTTT. Its protein product is CATSRDRGVWTEAFF. The full variable domain, its missing parts supplied by reference TRBV15 and TRBJ1-1, is DAMVIQNPRYQVTQFGKPVTLSCSQTLNHNVMYWYQQKSSQAPKLLFHYYDKDFNNEADTPDNFQSRRPNTSFCFLDIRSPGLGDTAMYLCATSRDRGVWTEAFFGQGTRLTVV.

The V and J genes are TRBV7-3 and TRBJ2-1; perhaps TRBD1 as D (6 bases). The CDR3 has 15 residues. Per germline, CDR1 SGHTA and CDR2 FQGTGA. Trimming cost V 5 bases and J 3 bases, with 14 bases left between them. The CDR3 DNA sequence: TGTGCCAGCAGCCCCGGTACAGGGAACTACAATGAGCAGTTCTTC. Residues: CASSPGTGNYNEQFF. Based on the CDR3 plus reference TRBV7-3 and TRBJ2-1, the full variable domain is GAGVSQTPSNKVTEKGKYVELRCDPISGHTALYWYRQSLGQGPEFLIYFQGTGAADDSGLPNDRFFAVRPEGSVSTLKIQRTERGDSAVYLCASSPGTGNYNEQFFGPGTRLTVL.

This chain uses TRBV7-2 with TRBJ2-3, with 10 positions matching TRBD2. Germline assignment: CDR1 SGHTA and CDR2 FQGNSA. The CDR3 loop spans 14 amino acids. V dropped 4 bases and J dropped 4; count of bases not matched to a gene: 2. The CDR3 coding sequence is TGTGCCAGCAGCTCCAGCGGGGGGGCAGATACGCAGTATTTT. This sequence encodes CASSSSGGADTQYF.

This clone was detected a few times. The chain employs TRBV5-8 and TRBJ2-1, with TRBD2 matching over 7 bases. The CDR3 consists of 15 residues. V shed 3 bases, J shed 10 bases, and the junction held 13 bases outside the gene matches. Germline V gene sequence: CDR1 SGHTS, CDR2 YDEGEE. CDR3 loop: CASSSPGTRGDEQFF. For the CDR3, the DNA is TGTGCCAGCAGCTCCCCCGGGACCCGGGGGGACGAGCAGTTCTTC.

There are a few counts of this clone. The chain employs TRBV6-4 and TRBJ2-3, with a tentative D call TRBD1 (6 bases). Deletions cut 4 bases from V and 3 bases from J, with 14 bases between. The CDR3 consists of 15 residues. Germline V gives CDR1 MRHNA, CDR2 SNTAGT. The CDR3 loop reads CASSVTGFWTDTQYF. CDR3 nucleotide sequence: TGTGCCAGCAGTGTCACAGGGTTTTGGACAGATACGCAGTATTTT.

The gene calls are TRBV11-2 and TRBJ2-7; possible D gene TRBD1, 6 bases. V was trimmed by 5 bases and J by 6 bases, leaving 17 bases between them. Germline CDR1 and CDR2: SGHAT and FQNNGV. The CDR3 runs 14 residues. The chain's CDR3 is CASSLRQVLSEQYF. DNA for the CDR3: TGTGCCAGCAGCCTCAGACAGGTTCTCTCCGAGCAGTACTTC. Combining the CDR3 with reference TRBV11-2 and TRBJ2-7 gives the whole variable domain EAGVAQSPRYKIIEKRQSVAFWCNPISGHATLYWYQQILGQGPKLLIQFQNNGVVDDSQLPKDRFSAERLKGVDSTLKIQPAKLEDSAVYLCASSLRQVLSEQYFGPGTRLTVT.

The chain carries TRBV4-3 and TRBJ2-2; 12 bases match TRBD2. The germline gives CDR1 LGHNA, CDR2 YSLEER. CDR3 length: 20 residues. V shed 2 bases, J shed 5 bases, and the junction held 15 bases outside the gene matches. In nucleotides, the CDR3 is TGCGCCAGCAGCCAAAACCGTTGGGCTAGCGGGGGGGCCTTAACCGGGGAGCTGTTTTTT. Translated: CASSQNRWASGGALTGELFF.

CDR3 DNA sequence: TGCGCCAGCAGCCACCCGGGGACATCTGGGGCCAACGTCCTGACTTTC. Translated: CASSHPGTSGANVLTF. The rearrangement joins TRBV4-1 to TRBJ2-6; D possibly corresponds to TRBD1 (6 bases). Germline lookup yields CDR1 MGHRA and CDR2 YSYEKL. The CDR3 spans 16 residues. V was trimmed by 3 bases and J by 1 base, leaving 10 bases between them.

The CDR3 DNA reads TGTGCCAGCAGCGTAGGGGCGGGGGCGGACGCCGGGGAGCTGTTTTTT. Translated: CASSVGAGADAGELFF. The chain has TRBV9 and TRBJ2-2; tentatively, D is TRBD2 (7 bases). Germline V gene sequence: CDR1 SGDLS, CDR2 YYNGEE. The germline V and J ends were trimmed by 0 bases and 6 bases, with 15 bases remaining between them. The CDR3 is 16 residues long.

The gene calls are TRBV10-3 and TRBJ2-3; TRBD2 matches 10 bases. The CDR3 spans 14 residues. Germline lookup yields CDR1 ENHRY and CDR2 SYGVKD. J gave up 4 bases and V 11 bases, and 9 bases lay outside the gene matches. CDR3 DNA: TGTGCCGCCGATAGCGGGGGGTTCGCAGATACGCAGTATTTT. It encodes CAADSGGFADTQYF.

The J gene is TRBJ2-7, the V gene TRBV9; 10 bases are shared with TRBD2. There are 14 residues in the CDR3. Trimming removed 4 bases from V and 5 bases from J; junction bases left unmatched: 6. Germline CDR1 and CDR2: SGDLS and YYNGEE. In nucleotides, the CDR3 is TGTGCCAGCAGCCCCCGGCTAGCGGGGGACGAGCAGTACTTC. This translates into CASSPRLAGDEQYF. The complete variable domain, with remaining parts taken from reference TRBV9 and TRBJ2-7, reads DSGVTQTPKHLITATGQRVTLRCSPRSGDLSVYWYQQSLDQGLQFLIQYYNGEERAKGNILERFSAQQFPDLHSELNLSSLELGDSALYFCASSPRLAGDEQYFGPGTRLTVT.

The V and J genes are TRBV9 and TRBJ1-4, with 8 positions matching TRBD1. Losses at the gene ends were 0 bases for V and 7 bases for J; bases not matched to a gene: 2. Germline V gene sequence: CDR1 SGDLS, CDR2 YYNGEE. This CDR3 region has 14 residues. CDR3 in DNA: TGTGCCAGCAGCGTAGGAGACAGGGGTGAAAAACTGTTTTTT. Its protein product is CASSVGDRGEKLFF.